What follows is one TCR beta chain and its context. As yet, its antigen is unknown. Trimming left V 5 bases short and J 4 bases short, with 14 bases between. Germline assignment: CDR1 SGHDN and CDR2 FVKESK. This CDR3 has 14 residues. The data stem from a study of beta chain features in type 1 diabetes. Every isolated RNA sample was fully reverse transcribed, so sequencing captured expressed TCRB transcripts. Generated by immunoSEQ multiplex PCR, the TCRdb table keeps only in-frame clones and is missing some. This sample has roughly 250,000 clones; 9.6% occur once, and the top ten carry under 0.045%. Regarding the study as a whole: Cells expressing TCR highly could be over-represented by cDNA sequencing. Shorter TCRB CDR3s, moderately but significantly so, were found in Type 1 diabetes patients in all four CD4+ subsets.

The chain recombines TRBV14 with TRBJ1-1; D ambiguous. The specimen sequenced was naive CD4+ T cells from blood. This TCR came from a woman under 30 in good health. The CDR3: CASSAARRSTEAFF. CDR3 DNA sequence: TGTGCCAGCAGCGCGGCGAGGAGGTCCACTGAAGCTTTCTTT.